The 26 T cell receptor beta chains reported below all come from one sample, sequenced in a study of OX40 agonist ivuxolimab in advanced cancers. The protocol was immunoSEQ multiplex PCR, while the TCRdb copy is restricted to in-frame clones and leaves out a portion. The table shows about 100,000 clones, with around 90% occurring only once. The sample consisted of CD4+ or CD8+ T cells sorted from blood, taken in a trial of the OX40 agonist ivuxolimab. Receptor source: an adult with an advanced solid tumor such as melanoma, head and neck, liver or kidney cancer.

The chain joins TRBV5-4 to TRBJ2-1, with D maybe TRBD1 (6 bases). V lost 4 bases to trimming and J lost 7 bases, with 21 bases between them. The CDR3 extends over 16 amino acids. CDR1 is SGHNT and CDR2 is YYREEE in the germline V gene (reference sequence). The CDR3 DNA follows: TGTGCCAGCAGCCGATCGGACAGCAGGGGTAGGAATGAGCAGTTCTTC. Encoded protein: CASSRSDSRGRNEQFF.

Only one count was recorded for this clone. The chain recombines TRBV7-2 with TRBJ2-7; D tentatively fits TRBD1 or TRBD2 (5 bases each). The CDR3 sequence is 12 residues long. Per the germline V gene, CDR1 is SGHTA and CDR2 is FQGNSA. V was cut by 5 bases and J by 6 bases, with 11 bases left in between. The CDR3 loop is CASSRDGSEQYF. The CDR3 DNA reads TGTGCCAGCAGCCGGGACGGCTCCGAGCAGTACTTC.

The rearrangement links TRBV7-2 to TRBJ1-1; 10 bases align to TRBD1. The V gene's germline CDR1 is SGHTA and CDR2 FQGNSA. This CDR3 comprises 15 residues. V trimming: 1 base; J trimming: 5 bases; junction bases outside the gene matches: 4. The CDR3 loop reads CASSLGGQGWTEAFF. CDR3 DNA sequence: TGTGCCAGCAGCTTAGGGGGACAGGGGTGGACTGAAGCTTTCTTT. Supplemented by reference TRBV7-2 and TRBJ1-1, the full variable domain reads GAGVSQSPSNKVTEKGKDVELRCDPISGHTALYWYRQSLGQGLEFLIYFQGNSAPDKSGLPSDRFSAERTGGSVSTLTIQRTQQEDSAVYLCASSLGGQGWTEAFFGQGTRLTVV.

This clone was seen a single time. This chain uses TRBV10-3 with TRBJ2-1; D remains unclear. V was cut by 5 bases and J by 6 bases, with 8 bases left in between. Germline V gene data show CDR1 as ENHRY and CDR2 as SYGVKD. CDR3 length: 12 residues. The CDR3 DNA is TGTGCCATCAGTTACCTAGGCAATGAGCAGTTCTTC. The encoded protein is CAISYLGNEQFF.

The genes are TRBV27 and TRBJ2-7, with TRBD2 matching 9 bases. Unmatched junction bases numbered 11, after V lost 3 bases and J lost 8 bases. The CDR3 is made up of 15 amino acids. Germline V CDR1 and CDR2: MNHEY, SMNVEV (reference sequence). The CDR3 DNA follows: TGTGCCAGCAGTTTGGCGCTAGCGGGACTTACCAAGCAGTACTTC. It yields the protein CASSLALAGLTKQYF.

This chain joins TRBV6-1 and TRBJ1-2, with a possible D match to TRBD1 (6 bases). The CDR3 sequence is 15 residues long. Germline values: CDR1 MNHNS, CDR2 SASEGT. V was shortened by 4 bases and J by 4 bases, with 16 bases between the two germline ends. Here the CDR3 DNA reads TGTGCCAGCAGTGTCCTAACAGGGAATAGCTATGGCTACACCTTC. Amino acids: CASSVLTGNSYGYTF.

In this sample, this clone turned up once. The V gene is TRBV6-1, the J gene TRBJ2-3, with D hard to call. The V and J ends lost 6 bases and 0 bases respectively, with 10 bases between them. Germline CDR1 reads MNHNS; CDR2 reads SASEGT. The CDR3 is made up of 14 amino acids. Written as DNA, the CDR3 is TGTGCCAGCAGGAGGATAACTAGCACAGATACGCAGTATTTT. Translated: CASRRITSTDTQYF.

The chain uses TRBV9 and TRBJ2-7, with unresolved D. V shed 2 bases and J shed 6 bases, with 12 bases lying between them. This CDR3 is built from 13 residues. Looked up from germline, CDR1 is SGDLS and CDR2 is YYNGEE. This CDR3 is CASSVAGSIEQYF. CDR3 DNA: TGTGCCAGCAGCGTCGCAGGATCGATCGAGCAGTACTTC.

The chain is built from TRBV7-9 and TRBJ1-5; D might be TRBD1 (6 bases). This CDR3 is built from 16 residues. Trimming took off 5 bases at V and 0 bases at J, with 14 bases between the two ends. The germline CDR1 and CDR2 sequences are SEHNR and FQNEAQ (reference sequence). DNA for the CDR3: TGTGCCAGCAGCACAACGACAGGTACTAGCAATCAGCCCCAGCATTTT. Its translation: CASSTTTGTSNQPQHF. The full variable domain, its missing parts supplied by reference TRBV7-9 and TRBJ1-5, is DTGVSQNPRHKITKRGQNVTFRCDPISEHNRLYWYRQTLGQGPEFLTYFQNEAQLEKSRLLSDRFSAERPKGSFSTLEIQRTEQGDSAMYLCASSTTTGTSNQPQHFGDGTRLSIL.

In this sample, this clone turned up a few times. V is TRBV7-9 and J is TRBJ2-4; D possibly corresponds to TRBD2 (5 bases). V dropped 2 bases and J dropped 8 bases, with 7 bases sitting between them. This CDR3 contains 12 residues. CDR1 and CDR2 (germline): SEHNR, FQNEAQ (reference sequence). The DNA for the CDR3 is TGTGCCAGCAGCTTATTCGGGGACATTCAGTACTTC. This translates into CASSLFGDIQYF.

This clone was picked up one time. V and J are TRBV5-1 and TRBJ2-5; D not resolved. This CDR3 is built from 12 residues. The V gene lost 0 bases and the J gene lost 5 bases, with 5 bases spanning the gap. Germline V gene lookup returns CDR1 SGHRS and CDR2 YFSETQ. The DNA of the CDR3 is TGCGCCAGCAGCTTGGGGTGGGAGACCCAGTACTTC. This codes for CASSLGWETQYF.

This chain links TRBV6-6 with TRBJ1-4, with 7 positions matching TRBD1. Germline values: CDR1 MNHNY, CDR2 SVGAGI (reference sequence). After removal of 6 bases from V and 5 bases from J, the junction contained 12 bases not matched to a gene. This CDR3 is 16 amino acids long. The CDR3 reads CASRSGRDRQNEKLFF. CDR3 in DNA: TGTGCCAGCAGGTCCGGACGGGACAGACAAAATGAAAAACTGTTTTTT.

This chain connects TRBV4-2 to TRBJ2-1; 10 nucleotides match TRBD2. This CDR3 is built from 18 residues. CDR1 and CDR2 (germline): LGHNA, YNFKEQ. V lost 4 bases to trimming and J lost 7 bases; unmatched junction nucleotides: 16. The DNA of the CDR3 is TGTGCCAGCAGCCGAATATCTGGGAGCGGGAGGGCCAGTAATGAGCAGTTCTTC. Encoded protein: CASSRISGSGRASNEQFF.

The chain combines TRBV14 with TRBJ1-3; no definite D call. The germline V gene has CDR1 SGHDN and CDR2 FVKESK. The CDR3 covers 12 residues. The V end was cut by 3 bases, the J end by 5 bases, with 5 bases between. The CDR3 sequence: CASSQGRNTIYF. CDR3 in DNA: TGTGCCAGCAGCCAGGGGAGAAACACCATATATTTT. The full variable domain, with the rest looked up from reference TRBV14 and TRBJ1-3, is EAGVTQFPSHSVIEKGQTVTLRCDPISGHDNLYWYRRVMGKEIKFLLHFVKESKQDESGMPNNRFLAERTGGTYSTLKVQPAELEDSGVYFCASSQGRNTIYFGEGSWLTVV.

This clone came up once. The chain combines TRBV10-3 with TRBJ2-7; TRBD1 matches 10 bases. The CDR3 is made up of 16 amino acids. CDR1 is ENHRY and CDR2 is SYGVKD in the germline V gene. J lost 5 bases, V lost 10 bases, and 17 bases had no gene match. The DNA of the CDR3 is TGTGCCACCGCTATACCCGGGGACAGGGGAACCCACGAGCAGTACTTC. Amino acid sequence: CATAIPGDRGTHEQYF.

CDR3 protein: CASSRELAGDNEQFF. The CDR3 nucleotides are TGTGCCAGCAGCCGCGAACTAGCGGGAGACAATGAGCAGTTCTTC. The chain couples TRBV7-6 to TRBJ2-1, with 11 nucleotides matching TRBD2. V lost 5 bases, J lost 5 bases, and 5 bases stayed unmatched. This CDR3 is built from 15 residues. Per germline, CDR1 SGHVS and CDR2 FNYEAQ. Variable domain in full (rest from reference TRBV7-6 and TRBJ2-1): GAGVSQSPRYKVTKRGQDVALRCDPISGHVSLYWYRQALGQGPEFLTYFNYEAQQDKSGLPNDRFSAERPEGSISTLTIQRTEQRDSAMYRCASSRELAGDNEQFFGPGTRLTVL.

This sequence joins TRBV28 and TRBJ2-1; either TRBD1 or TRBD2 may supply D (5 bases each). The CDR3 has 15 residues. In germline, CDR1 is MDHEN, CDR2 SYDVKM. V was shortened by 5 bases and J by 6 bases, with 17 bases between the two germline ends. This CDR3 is CASSPRGAAINEQFF. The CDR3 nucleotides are TGTGCCAGCAGTCCTAGAGGGGCGGCTATCAATGAGCAGTTCTTC.

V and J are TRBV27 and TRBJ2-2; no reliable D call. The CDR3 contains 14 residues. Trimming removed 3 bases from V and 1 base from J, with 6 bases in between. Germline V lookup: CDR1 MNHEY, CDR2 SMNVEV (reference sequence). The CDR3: CASSFRRNTGELFF. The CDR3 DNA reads TGTGCCAGCAGTTTCCGGAGGAACACCGGGGAGCTGTTTTTT.

CDR3 bases: TGTGCCAGCACCCCGGTTACGAGGTATGGCTACACCTTC. It encodes CASTPVTRYGYTF. The chain has TRBV28 and TRBJ1-2; D gene uncertain. V lost 7 bases to trimming and J lost 5 bases, with 14 bases between them. Germline V gives CDR1 MDHEN, CDR2 SYDVKM. The CDR3 runs 13 residues.

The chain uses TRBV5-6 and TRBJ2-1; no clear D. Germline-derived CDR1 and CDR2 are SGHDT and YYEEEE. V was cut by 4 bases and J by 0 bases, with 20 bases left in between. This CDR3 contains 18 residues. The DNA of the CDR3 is TGTGCCAGCAGCGGACGGATTTCAGCGCACAGCTCCTACAATGAGCAGTTCTTC. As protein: CASSGRISAHSSYNEQFF.

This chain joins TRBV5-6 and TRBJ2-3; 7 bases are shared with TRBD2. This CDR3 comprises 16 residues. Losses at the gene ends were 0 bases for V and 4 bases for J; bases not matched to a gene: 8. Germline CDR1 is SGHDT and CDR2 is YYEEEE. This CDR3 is CASSLDPSGRSDTQYF. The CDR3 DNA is TGTGCCAGCAGCTTGGATCCTAGCGGTCGATCAGATACGCAGTATTTT.

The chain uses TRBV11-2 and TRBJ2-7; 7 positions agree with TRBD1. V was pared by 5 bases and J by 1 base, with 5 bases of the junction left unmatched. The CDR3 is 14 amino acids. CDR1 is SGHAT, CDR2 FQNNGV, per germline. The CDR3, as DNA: TGTGCCAGCAGCCCACTGACAGGGTCCTACGAGCAGTACTTC. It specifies CASSPLTGSYEQYF.

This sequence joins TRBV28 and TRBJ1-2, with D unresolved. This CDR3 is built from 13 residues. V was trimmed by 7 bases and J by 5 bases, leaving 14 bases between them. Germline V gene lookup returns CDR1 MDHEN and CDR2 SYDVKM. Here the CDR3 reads CASTSPDLYGYTF. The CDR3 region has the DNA TGTGCCAGCACCTCACCGGACTTATATGGCTACACCTTC.

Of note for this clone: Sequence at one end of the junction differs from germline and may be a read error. The CDR3 is CASSRTPYNEQFF. As DNA, the CDR3 is TGTGCTAGCAGCCGGACCCCATACAATGAGCAGTTCTTC. This chain joins TRBV7-7 and TRBJ2-1; D not resolved. CDR3 length: 13 residues. Per germline, CDR1 SSHAT and CDR2 FNYEAQ (reference sequence).

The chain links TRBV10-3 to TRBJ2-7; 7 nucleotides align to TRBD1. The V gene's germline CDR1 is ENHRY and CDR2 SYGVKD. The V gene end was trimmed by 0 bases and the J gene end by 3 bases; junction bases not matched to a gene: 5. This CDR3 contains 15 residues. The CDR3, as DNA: TGTGCCATCAGTGAGTCCGAGACAGGGCACTACGAGCAGTACTTC. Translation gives CAISESETGHYEQYF.

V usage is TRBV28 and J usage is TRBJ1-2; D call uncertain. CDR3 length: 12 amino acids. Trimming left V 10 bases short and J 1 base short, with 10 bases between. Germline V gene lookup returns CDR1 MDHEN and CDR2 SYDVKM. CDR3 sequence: CATHSLNYGYTF. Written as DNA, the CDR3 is TGTGCCACCCATTCACTTAACTATGGCTACACCTTC.